What follows are 5 T cell receptor beta chains derived from one specimen sequenced in a study of T cell changes during pregnancy in multiple sclerosis (dated by TCRdb to between 2017 and 2020). Library prep was done by the immunoSEQ multiplex PCR assay. Sourced from immuneACCESS, this table was stored by TCRdb with only in-frame sequences that have V and J called. A share of the clones is absent; for the studies checked, an unresolved V gene accounts for under half, and the remainder has no known explanation. Across this sample there are 60,000 to 75,000 clones, with roughly 90% seen only once. Together, the top ten hold roughly 2% of the sample. Sequenced material: peripheral blood, taken in the second trimester of pregnancy. These TCRs come from a female donor with multiple sclerosis, enrolled in a pregnancy study.

The chain couples TRBV11-2 to TRBJ2-7; D is unresolved. CDR3 length equals 13 residues. Between the trimmed V and J ends, which lost 0 bases and 2 bases, there was a span of 5 bases. Germline lookup yields CDR1 SGHAT and CDR2 FQNNGV. Written as DNA, the CDR3 is TGTGCCAGCAGCTTAGATGTAGCCTACGAGCAGTACTTC. It is translated as CASSLDVAYEQYF. Using reference TRBV11-2 and TRBJ2-7 for the parts outside the CDR3, the full variable domain is EAGVAQSPRYKIIEKRQSVAFWCNPISGHATLYWYQQILGQGPKLLIQFQNNGVVDDSQLPKDRFSAERLKGVDSTLKIQPAKLEDSAVYLCASSLDVAYEQYFGPGTRLTVT.

V and J are TRBV5-4 and TRBJ2-7; TRBD2 aligns across 7 bases. Germline values: CDR1 SGHNT, CDR2 YYREEE (reference sequence). There are 13 residues in the CDR3. V gave up 3 bases and J gave up 6 bases; unmatched junction bases: 6. As DNA, the CDR3 is TGTGCCAGCAGCTCTCCCGGGAGGTTCGAGCAGTACTTC. It specifies CASSSPGRFEQYF. Full variable domain (rest looked up from reference TRBV5-4 and TRBJ2-7): ETGVTQSPTHLIKTRGQQVTLRCSSQSGHNTVSWYQQALGQGPQFIFQYYREEENGRGNFPPRFSGLQFPNYSSELNVNALELDDSALYLCASSSPGRFEQYFGPGTRLTVT.

The CDR3 bases are TGTGCCACCAGCAGCCACCCCCGGGACACCGATCAGCCCCAGCATTTT. It codes for CATSSHPRDTDQPQHF. This chain joins TRBV15 and TRBJ1-5; perhaps TRBD1 as D (6 bases). V gave up 3 bases and J gave up 5 bases, with 17 bases separating them. In germline, CDR1 is LNHNV, CDR2 YYDKDF (reference sequence). The length of the CDR3 is 16 residues.

CDR3 residues: CASSSGLAGGNEQFF. The CDR3 nucleotides read TGTGCCAGCAGCTCCGGACTAGCGGGAGGAAATGAGCAGTTCTTC. This sequence joins TRBV7-3 and TRBJ2-1, with 14 bases that match TRBD2. Per the germline V gene, CDR1 is SGHTA and CDR2 is FQGTGA. CDR3 length equals 15 residues. V lost 4 bases, J lost 7 bases, and 3 bases stayed unmatched.

The chain joins TRBV7-2 to TRBJ2-5, with 9 bases fitting TRBD2. The CDR3 consists of 15 residues. Germline V CDR1 and CDR2: SGHTA, FQGNSA. The J segment lost 5 bases and the V segment lost 5 bases, leaving 9 bases of the junction unmatched. The CDR3 DNA sequence: TGTGCCAGCAGCGGAGGGGGACTAGCATCGGAGACCCAGTACTTC. Translation: CASSGGGLASETQYF.